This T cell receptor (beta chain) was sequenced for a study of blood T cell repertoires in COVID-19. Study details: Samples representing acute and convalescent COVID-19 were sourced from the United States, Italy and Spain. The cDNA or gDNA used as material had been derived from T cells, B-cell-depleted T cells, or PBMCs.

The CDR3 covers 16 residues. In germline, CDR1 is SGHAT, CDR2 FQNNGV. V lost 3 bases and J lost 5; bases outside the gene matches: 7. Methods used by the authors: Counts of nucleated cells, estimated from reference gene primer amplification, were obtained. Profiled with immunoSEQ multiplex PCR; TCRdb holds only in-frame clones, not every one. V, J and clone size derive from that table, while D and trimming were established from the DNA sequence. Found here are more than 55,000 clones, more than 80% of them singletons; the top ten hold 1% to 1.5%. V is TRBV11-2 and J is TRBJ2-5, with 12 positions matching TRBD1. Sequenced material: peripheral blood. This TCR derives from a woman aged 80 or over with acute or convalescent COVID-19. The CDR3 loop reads CASSFAGTGGAETQYF. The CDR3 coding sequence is TGTGCCAGCAGCTTTGCCGGGACAGGGGGCGCGGAGACCCAGTACTTC.